A single sample gave rise to the 5 T cell receptor beta chains below, sequenced in a study of cytomegalovirus exposure and HLA in healthy donors. This PCR relied on a set of 60 Vbeta primers and 13 Jbeta primers. The method was immunoSEQ multiplex PCR; TCRdb's version includes in-frame clones alone and lacks a portion of them. The sample lists some 180,000 clones, under 80% occurring once. Sample: PBMCs. Receptors were obtained from a woman between 25 and 40 years old in good health and CMV-seropositive.

This clone was recorded a few times. The rearrangement links TRBV7-2 to TRBJ2-7; TRBD2 matches 9 bases. This CDR3 region has 14 residues. In germline, CDR1 is SGHTA, CDR2 FQGNSA. V shed 5 bases, J shed 3 bases, and the junction held 5 bases outside the gene matches. The CDR3 sequence is CASSISGGLYEQYF. The CDR3 DNA follows: TGTGCCAGCAGCATTAGCGGGGGACTCTACGAGCAGTACTTC. Using reference TRBV7-2 and TRBJ2-7 for the parts outside the CDR3, the full variable domain is GAGVSQSPSNKVTEKGKDVELRCDPISGHTALYWYRQSLGQGLEFLIYFQGNSAPDKSGLPSDRFSAERTGGSVSTLTIQRTQQEDSAVYLCASSISGGLYEQYFGPGTRLTVT.

This clone was detected once. This chain uses TRBV2 with TRBJ2-7; 7 nucleotides agree with TRBD1. This CDR3 is 15 amino acids long. Germline V gene lookup returns CDR1 SNHLY and CDR2 FYNNEI. Losses at the gene ends were 1 base for V and 3 bases for J; bases not matched to a gene: 6. The CDR3 loop reads CASSEGDRDLYEQYF. The CDR3 DNA reads as TGTGCCAGCAGTGAAGGAGACAGGGACCTCTACGAGCAGTACTTC.

Only a few counts were recorded for this clone. This chain links TRBV28 with TRBJ1-1; the D is unclear. The CDR3 has 13 residues. V dropped 7 bases and J dropped 1 base, with 10 bases sitting between them. Germline V CDR1 and CDR2: MDHEN, SYDVKM. The CDR3 is CASTFEANTEAFF. The CDR3 nucleotides are TGTGCCAGCACCTTTGAGGCGAACACTGAAGCTTTCTTT.

V gene TRBV19 combines with J gene TRBJ1-2; 7 nucleotides align to TRBD1. The J segment lost 2 bases and the V segment lost 5 bases, leaving 8 bases of the junction unmatched. Germline V CDR1 and CDR2: LNHDA, SQIVND (reference sequence). The CDR3 has 15 residues. In nucleotides, the CDR3 is TGTGCCAGTAGTTACCGACAGGGCGGGAACTATGGCTACACCTTC. Encoded protein: CASSYRQGGNYGYTF.

The chain links TRBV11-3 to TRBJ2-1; the match to TRBD1 covers 8 bases. The CDR3 length is 16 residues. Germline V gives CDR1 SGHNT, CDR2 YENEEA. The V gene end was trimmed by 5 bases and the J gene end by 0 bases; junction bases not matched to a gene: 6. For the CDR3, the DNA is TGTGCCAGCAGCCGGACAGGGTCGAGCTCCTACAATGAGCAGTTCTTC. It yields the protein CASSRTGSSSYNEQFF.